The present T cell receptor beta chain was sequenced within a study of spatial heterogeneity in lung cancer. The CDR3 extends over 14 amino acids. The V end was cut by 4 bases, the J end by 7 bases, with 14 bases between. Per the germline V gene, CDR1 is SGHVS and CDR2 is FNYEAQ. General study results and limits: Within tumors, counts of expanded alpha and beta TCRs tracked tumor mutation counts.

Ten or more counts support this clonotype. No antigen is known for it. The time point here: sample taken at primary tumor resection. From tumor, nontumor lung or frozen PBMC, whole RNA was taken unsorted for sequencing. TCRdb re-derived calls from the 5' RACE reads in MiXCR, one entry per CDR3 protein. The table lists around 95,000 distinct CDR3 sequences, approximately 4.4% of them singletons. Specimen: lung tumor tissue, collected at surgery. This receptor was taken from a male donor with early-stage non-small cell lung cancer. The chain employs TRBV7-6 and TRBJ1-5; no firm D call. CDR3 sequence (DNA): TGTGCCAGCAGCTCCGCGCGGGGAGTACAGCCCCAGCATTTT. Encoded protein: CASSSARGVQPQHF. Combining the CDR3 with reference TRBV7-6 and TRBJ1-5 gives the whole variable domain GAGVSQSPRYKVTKRGQDVALRCDPISGHVSLYWYRQALGQGPEFLTYFNYEAQQDKSGLPNDRFSAERPEGSISTLTIQRTEQRDSAMYRCASSSARGVQPQHFGDGTRLSIL.